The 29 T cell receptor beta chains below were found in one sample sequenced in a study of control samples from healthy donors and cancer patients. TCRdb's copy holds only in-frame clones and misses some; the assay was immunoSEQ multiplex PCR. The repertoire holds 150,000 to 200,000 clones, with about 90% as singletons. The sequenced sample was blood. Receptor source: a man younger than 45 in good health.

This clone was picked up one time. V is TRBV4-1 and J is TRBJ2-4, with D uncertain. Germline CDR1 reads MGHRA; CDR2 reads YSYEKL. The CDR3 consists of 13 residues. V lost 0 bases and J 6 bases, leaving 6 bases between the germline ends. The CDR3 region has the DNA TGCGCCAGCAGCCAAGAACAGAGAAACATTCAGTACTTC. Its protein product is CASSQEQRNIQYF.

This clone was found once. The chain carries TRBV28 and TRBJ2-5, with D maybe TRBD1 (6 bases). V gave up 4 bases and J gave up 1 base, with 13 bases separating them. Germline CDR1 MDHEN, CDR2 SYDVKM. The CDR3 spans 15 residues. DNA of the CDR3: TGTGCCAGCAGTTCCCCCGGGACACTCCAAGAGACCCAGTACTTC. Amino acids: CASSSPGTLQETQYF. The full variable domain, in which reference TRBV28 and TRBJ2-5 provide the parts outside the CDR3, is DVKVTQSSRYLVKRTGEKVFLECVQDMDHENMFWYRQDPGLGLRLIYFSYDVKMKEKGDIPEGYSVSREKKERFSLILESASTNQTSMYLCASSSPGTLQETQYFGPGTRLLVL.

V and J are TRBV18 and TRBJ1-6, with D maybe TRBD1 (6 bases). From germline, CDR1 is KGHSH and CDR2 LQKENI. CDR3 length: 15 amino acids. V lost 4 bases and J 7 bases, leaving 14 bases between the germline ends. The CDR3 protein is CASSLAGQGNSPLHF. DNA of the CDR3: TGTGCCAGCTCACTAGCGGGACAAGGGAATTCACCCCTCCACTTT.

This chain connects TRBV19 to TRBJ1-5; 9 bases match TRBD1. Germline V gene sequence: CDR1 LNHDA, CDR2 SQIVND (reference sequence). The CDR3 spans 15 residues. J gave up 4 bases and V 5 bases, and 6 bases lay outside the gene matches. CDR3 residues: CASSDGQGRNQPQHF. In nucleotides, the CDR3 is TGTGCCAGTAGTGACGGACAGGGGAGAAATCAGCCCCAGCATTTT.

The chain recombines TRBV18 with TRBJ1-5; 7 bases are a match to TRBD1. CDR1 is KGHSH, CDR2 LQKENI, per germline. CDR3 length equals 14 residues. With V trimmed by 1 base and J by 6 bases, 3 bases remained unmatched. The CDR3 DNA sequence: TGTGCCAGCTCACCACAGGGGGCAGGTCAGCCCCAGCATTTT. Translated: CASSPQGAGQPQHF.

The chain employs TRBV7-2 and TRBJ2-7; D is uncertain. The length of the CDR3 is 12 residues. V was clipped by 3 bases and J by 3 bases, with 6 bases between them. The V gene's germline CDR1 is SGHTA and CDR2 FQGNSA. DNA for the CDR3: TGTGCCAGCAGCTTGTATAGCTACGAGCAGTACTTC. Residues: CASSLYSYEQYF. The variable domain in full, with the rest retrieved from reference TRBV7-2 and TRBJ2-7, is GAGVSQSPSNKVTEKGKDVELRCDPISGHTALYWYRQSLGQGLEFLIYFQGNSAPDKSGLPSDRFSAERTGGSVSTLTIQRTQQEDSAVYLCASSLYSYEQYFGPGTRLTVT.

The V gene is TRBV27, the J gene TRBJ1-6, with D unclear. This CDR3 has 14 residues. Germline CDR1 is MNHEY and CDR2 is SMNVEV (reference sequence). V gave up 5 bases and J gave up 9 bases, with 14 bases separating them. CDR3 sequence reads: CASSLWTAGSPLHF. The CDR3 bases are TGTGCCAGCAGTCTTTGGACCGCTGGTTCACCCCTCCACTTT.

This chain's CDR3 is CASGTNEQFF. The DNA for the CDR3 is TGTGCCAGCGGGACGAATGAGCAGTTCTTC. This sequence joins TRBV6-5 and TRBJ2-1, with D perhaps TRBD1 or TRBD2 (5 bases each). The germline gives CDR1 MNHEY, CDR2 SVGAGI. The ends were cut back, 8 bases at V and 7 bases at J, with 6 bases in the middle. There are 10 residues in the CDR3.

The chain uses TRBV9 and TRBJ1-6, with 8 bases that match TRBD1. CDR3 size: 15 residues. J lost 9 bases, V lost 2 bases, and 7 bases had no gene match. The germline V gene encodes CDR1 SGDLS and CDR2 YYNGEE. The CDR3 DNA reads TGTGCCAGCAGCGTGACAGGGGACGGTGGTTCACCCCTCCACTTT. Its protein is CASSVTGDGGSPLHF.

The CDR3 is CATSGTGWNTEAFF. The CDR3, as DNA: TGTGCCACCAGCGGGACAGGGTGGAACACTGAAGCTTTCTTT. The chain employs TRBV6-2 or TRBV6-3 and TRBJ1-1, with 9 bases matching TRBD1. This CDR3 contains 14 residues. CDR1 and CDR2 (germline): MNHEY, SVGEGT. V shed 10 bases, J shed 1 base, and the junction held 7 bases outside the gene matches.

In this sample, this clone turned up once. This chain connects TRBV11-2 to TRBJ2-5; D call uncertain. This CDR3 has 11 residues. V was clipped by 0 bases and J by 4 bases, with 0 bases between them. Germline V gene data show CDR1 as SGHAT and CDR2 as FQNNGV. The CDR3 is CASSLEETQYF. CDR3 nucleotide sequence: TGTGCCAGCAGCTTAGAAGAGACCCAGTACTTC.

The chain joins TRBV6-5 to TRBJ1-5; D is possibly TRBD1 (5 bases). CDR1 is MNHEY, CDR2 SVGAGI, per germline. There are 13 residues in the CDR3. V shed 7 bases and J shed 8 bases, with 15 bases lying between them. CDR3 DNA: TGTGCCAGCAAGGTGGCAGGGAAGGAGCCCCAGCATTTT. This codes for CASKVAGKEPQHF.

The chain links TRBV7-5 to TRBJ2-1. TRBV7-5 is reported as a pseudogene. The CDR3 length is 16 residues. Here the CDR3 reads CARSWGCRKPPPEQFF. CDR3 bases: TGTGCCAGAAGCTGGGGGTGCAGGAAACCACCCCCTGAGCAGTTCTTC.

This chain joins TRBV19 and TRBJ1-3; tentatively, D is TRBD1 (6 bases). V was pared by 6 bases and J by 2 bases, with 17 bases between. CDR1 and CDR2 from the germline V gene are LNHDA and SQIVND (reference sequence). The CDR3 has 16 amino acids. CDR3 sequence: CASSYGGARTGNTIYF. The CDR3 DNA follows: TGTGCCAGTAGCTACGGGGGGGCGCGAACTGGAAACACCATATATTTT.

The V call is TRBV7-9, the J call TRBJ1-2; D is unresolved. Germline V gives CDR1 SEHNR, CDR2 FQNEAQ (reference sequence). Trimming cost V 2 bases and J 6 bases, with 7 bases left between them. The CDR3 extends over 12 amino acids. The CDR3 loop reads CASSLKGNGYTF. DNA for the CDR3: TGTGCCAGCAGCTTAAAAGGGAATGGCTACACCTTC.

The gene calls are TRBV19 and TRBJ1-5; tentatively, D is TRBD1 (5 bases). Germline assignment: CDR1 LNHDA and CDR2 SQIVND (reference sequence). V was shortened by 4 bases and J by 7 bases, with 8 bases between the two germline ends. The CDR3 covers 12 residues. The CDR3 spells CASSTGNQPQHF. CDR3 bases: TGTGCCAGTAGTACAGGGAACCAGCCCCAGCATTTT.

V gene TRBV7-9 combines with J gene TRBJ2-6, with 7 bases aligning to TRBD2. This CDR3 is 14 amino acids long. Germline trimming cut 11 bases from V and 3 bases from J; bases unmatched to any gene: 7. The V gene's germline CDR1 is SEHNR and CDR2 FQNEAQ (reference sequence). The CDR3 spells CALWGGDGANVLTF. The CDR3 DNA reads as TGTGCCTTATGGGGAGGGGATGGGGCCAACGTCCTGACTTTC.

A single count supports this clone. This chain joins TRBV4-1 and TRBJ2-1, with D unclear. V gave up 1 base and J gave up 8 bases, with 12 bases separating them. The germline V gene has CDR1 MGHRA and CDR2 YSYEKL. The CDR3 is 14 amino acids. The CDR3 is CASSQGMASHEQFF. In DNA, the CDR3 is TGCGCCAGCAGCCAAGGCATGGCCAGCCATGAGCAGTTCTTC.

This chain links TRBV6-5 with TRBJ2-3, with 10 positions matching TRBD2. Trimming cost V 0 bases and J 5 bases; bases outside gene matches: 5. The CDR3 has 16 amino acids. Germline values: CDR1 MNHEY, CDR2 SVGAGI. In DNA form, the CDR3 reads TGTGCCAGCAGTTACTCTCTAGCGGGGGCCCGAGATACGCAGTATTTT. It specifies CASSYSLAGARDTQYF.

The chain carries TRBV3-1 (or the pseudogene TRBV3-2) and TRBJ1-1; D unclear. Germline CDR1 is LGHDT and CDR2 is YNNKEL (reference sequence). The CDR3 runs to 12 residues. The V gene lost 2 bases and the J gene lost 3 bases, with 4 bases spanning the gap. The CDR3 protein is CASSQIHTEAFF. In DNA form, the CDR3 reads TGTGCCAGCAGCCAAATACACACTGAAGCTTTCTTT.

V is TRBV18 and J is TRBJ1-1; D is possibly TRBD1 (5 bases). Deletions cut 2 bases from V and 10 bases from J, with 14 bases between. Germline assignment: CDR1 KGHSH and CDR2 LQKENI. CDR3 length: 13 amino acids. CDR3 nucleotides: TGTGCCAGCTCACCAAAAGCCGGGGACGGAGCTTTCTTT. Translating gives CASSPKAGDGAFF.

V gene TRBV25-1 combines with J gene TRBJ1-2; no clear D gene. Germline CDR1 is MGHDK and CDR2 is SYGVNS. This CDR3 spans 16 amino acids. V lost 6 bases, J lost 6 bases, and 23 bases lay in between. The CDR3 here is CASSADTGSWHHGYTF. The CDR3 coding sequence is TGTGCCAGCAGCGCTGATACGGGTTCGTGGCACCATGGCTACACCTTC.

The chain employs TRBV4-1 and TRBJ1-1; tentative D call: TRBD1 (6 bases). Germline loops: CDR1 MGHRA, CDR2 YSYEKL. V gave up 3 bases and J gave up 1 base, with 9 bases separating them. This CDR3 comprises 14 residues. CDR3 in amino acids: CASSQLTGNTEAFF. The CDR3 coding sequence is TGCGCCAGCAGCCAGTTGACAGGGAACACTGAAGCTTTCTTT.

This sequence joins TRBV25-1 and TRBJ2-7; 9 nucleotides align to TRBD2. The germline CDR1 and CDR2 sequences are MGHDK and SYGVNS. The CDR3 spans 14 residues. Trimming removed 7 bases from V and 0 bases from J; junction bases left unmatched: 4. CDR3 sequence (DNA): TGTGCCAGCAAGCATAGCGGGAGCTCCTACGAGCAGTACTTC. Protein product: CASKHSGSSYEQYF.

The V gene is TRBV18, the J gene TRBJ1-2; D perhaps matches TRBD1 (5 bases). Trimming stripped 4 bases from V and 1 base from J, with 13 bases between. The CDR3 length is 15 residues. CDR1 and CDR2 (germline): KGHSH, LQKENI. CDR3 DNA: TGTGCCAGCTCACTCGGGACGGACCTTAACTATGGCTACACCTTC. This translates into CASSLGTDLNYGYTF.

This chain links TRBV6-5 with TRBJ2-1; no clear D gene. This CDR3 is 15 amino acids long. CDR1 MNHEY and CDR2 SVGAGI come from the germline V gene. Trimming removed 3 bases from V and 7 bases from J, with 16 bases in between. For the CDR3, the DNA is TGTGCCAGCAGTTATACTACGCTAAGATTAAATGAGCAGTTCTTC. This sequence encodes CASSYTTLRLNEQFF.

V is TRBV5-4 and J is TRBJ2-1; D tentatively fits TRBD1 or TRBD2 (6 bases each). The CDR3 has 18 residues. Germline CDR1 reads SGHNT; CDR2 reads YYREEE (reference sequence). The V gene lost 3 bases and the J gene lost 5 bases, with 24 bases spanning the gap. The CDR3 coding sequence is TGTGCCAGCAGCTCCAGCTTATTTGGGGGGCACTCTAACAATGAGCAGTTCTTC. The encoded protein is CASSSSLFGGHSNNEQFF.

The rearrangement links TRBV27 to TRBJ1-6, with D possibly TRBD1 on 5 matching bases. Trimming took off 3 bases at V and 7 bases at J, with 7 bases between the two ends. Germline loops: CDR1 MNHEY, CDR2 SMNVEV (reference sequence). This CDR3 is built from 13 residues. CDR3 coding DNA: TGTGCCAGCAGTTTTAGGGGAAATTCACCCCTCCACTTT. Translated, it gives CASSFRGNSPLHF.

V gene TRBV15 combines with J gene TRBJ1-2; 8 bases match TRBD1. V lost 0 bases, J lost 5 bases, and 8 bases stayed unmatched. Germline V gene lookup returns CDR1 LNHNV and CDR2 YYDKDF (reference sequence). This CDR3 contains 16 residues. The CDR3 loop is CATSRDMQGALYGYTF. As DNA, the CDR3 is TGTGCCACCAGCAGAGATATGCAGGGGGCCTTATATGGCTACACCTTC.